This T cell receptor beta chain was retrieved from a study of blood T cell repertoires in COVID-19. The overall study: Spain, Italy and the United States supplied samples that represented acute and convalescent COVID-19.

As handled by the study authors: Reference gene primer amplification gave nucleated cell count estimates. Measured with immunoSEQ multiplex PCR; TCRdb has only the in-frame clones, and not every one. The D gene and trimming were derived from the DNA, and the V and J assignments and clone size from that table. Of about 180,000 clones in the sample, nearly 90% were seen once. This clone was seen a few times. CDR1 and CDR2 (germline): WSHSY, SAAADI. The CDR3 totals 13 residues. J was trimmed by 5 bases and V by 6 bases; bases with no gene match: 3. This chain links TRBV10-2 with TRBJ1-5, with 8 bases lining up with TRBD1. This receptor was taken from a man aged 18 to 29 who had recovered from COVID-19. Sequencing used peripheral blood. The CDR3 coding sequence is TGCGCCAGCAGAATGGACAGGGATCAGCCCCAGCATTTT. Translation: CASRMDRDQPQHF.